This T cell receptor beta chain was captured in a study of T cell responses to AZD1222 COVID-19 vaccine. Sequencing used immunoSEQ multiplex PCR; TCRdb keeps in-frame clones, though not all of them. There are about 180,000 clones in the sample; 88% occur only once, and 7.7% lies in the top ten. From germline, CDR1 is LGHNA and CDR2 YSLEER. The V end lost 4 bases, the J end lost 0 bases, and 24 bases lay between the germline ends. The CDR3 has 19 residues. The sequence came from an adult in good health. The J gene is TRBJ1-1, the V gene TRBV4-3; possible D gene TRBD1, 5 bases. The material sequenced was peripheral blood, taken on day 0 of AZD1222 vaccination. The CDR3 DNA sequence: TGCGCCAGCAGCCCCTTACCGAAAAGGGGAACCCAAATGAACACTGAAGCTTTCTTT. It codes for CASSPLPKRGTQMNTEAFF.